Following are 15 T cell receptor beta chains from one sample sequenced in a study of blood T cell repertoires in COVID-19. Here immunoSEQ multiplex PCR was the method, and the copy in TCRdb shows in-frame clones only, minus some. The sample consists of about 250,000 clones, 75% to 90% of them appearing once. The sequencing input was PBMCs or T cells enriched from blood (not recorded which). These receptors were taken from a woman aged 40 to 55 who had been exposed to COVID-19.

V and J are TRBV18 and TRBJ2-7, with TRBD1 matching over 9 bases. V gave up 2 bases and J gave up 3 bases; unmatched junction bases: 5. Germline V gives CDR1 KGHSH, CDR2 LQKENI. The CDR3 is made up of 15 amino acids. The CDR3 DNA reads as TGTGCCAGCTCACCAGAGACAGGGGGATACTACGAGCAGTACGTC. Translation: CASSPETGGYYEQYV.

The chain recombines TRBV4-1 with TRBJ1-6, with 7 bases fitting TRBD1. CDR3 length: 19 amino acids. Germline V CDR1 and CDR2: MGHRA, YSYEKL. Trimming removed 1 base from V and 6 bases from J; junction bases left unmatched: 15. The CDR3, as DNA: TGCGCCAGCAGCCAAGCCGCCAGGGGGGTGTCGGCTACTAATTCACCCCTCCACTTT. It encodes CASSQAARGVSATNSPLHF.

The chain uses TRBV13 and TRBJ2-2; the D gene is possibly TRBD2 (5 bases). The CDR3 length is 15 residues. The V and J ends lost 3 bases and 4 bases respectively, with 12 bases between them. Germline loops: CDR1 PRHDT, CDR2 FYEKMQ (reference sequence). The CDR3 spells CASSFTGLTTGELFF. The CDR3, as DNA: TGTGCCAGCAGCTTCACCGGACTCACCACCGGGGAGCTGTTTTTT.

This clone was observed a single time. The chain has TRBV30 and TRBJ2-4; 9 bases fit TRBD1. V trimming: 5 bases; J trimming: 1 base; junction bases outside the gene matches: 0. Germline CDR1 GTSNPN, CDR2 SVGIG (reference sequence). The CDR3 sequence is 13 residues long. CDR3 in amino acids: CAWGQGAKNIQYF. The DNA for the CDR3 is TGTGCCTGGGGACAGGGGGCCAAAAACATTCAGTACTTC.

The chain uses TRBV9 and TRBJ2-2, with D maybe TRBD1 (5 bases). This CDR3 spans 16 amino acids. Trimming took 0 bases from V and 1 from J, leaving 10 bases between them. Germline V gene sequence: CDR1 SGDLS, CDR2 YYNGEE. The CDR3: CASSVAREWNTGELFF. CDR3 coding DNA: TGTGCCAGCAGCGTAGCCAGGGAATGGAACACCGGGGAGCTGTTTTTT.

This clone has only a few counts. The J gene is TRBJ1-2, the V gene TRBV7-6, with TRBD1 as a possible D gene (5 bases). The length of the CDR3 is 15 residues. The ends were cut back, 1 base at V and 4 bases at J, with 13 bases in the middle. CDR1 and CDR2 from the germline V gene are SGHVS and FNYEAQ. The CDR3 spells CASSLGATGGYGYTF. CDR3 sequence (DNA): TGTGCCAGCAGCTTAGGGGCCACCGGGGGCTATGGCTACACCTTC.

In regard to this clone: Other DNA sequences from this sample encode an identical CDR3 as well. This chain links TRBV9 with TRBJ1-2; D is undetermined. V lost 0 bases and J 0 bases, leaving 6 bases between the germline ends. The CDR3 loop spans 14 amino acids. CDR1 SGDLS and CDR2 YYNGEE come from the germline V gene. The CDR3, as DNA: TGTGCCAGCAGCGTAGGGAGCGCTAACTATGGCTACACCTTC. Protein product: CASSVGSANYGYTF.

The CDR3 here is CASSFFRDSLTEAFF. The CDR3 bases are TGTGCCAGCAGCTTTTTCCGGGACAGTTTAACTGAAGCTTTCTTT. This chain uses TRBV7-9 with TRBJ1-1; 7 bases map to TRBD1. The CDR3 extends over 15 amino acids. Germline lookup yields CDR1 SEHNR and CDR2 FQNEAQ (reference sequence). The J segment lost 5 bases and the V segment lost 3 bases, leaving 9 bases of the junction unmatched.

The V gene is TRBV6-6, the J gene TRBJ2-7; TRBD1 aligns across 7 bases. The CDR3 consists of 16 residues. CDR1 and CDR2 (germline): MNHNY, SVGAGI (reference sequence). V dropped 5 bases and J dropped 0; count of bases not matched to a gene: 10. The CDR3 bases are TGTGCCAGCAGTCGGTCAGGGGGTTACCTCTCCTACGAGCAGTACTTC. Translating it yields CASSRSGGYLSYEQYF.

With regard to this clone: This specimen includes other DNA sequences encoding the same CDR3. V usage is TRBV6-6 and J usage is TRBJ2-3; tentative D call: TRBD1 (6 bases). V dropped 6 bases and J dropped 2 bases, with 15 bases sitting between them. In germline, CDR1 is MNHNY, CDR2 SVGAGI (reference sequence). The CDR3 length is 15 residues. The CDR3 DNA sequence: TGTGCCAGCAGCACGATCCGGACAGCCACAGATACGCAGTATTTT. As protein: CASSTIRTATDTQYF.

This sequence joins TRBV7-9 and TRBJ1-2, with D unclear. The germline V gene encodes CDR1 SEHNR and CDR2 FQNEAQ (reference sequence). This CDR3 contains 14 residues. Deletions cut 1 base from V and 8 bases from J, with 14 bases between. CDR3 amino acids: CASSLGGQVEGYTF. The CDR3 region has the DNA TGTGCCAGCAGCTTAGGAGGGCAGGTAGAGGGCTACACCTTC. The full variable domain, completed using reference TRBV7-9 and TRBJ1-2, is DTGVSQNPRHKITKRGQNVTFRCDPISEHNRLYWYRQTLGQGPEFLTYFQNEAQLEKSRLLSDRFSAERPKGSFSTLEIQRTEQGDSAMYLCASSLGGQVEGYTFGSGTRLTVV.

V is TRBV2 and J is TRBJ1-4; 7 bases are a match to TRBD1. V was clipped by 5 bases and J by 4 bases; unmatched bases: 22. Germline V gene lookup returns CDR1 SNHLY and CDR2 FYNNEI. This CDR3 is 20 amino acids long. The CDR3 region has the DNA TGTGCCAGCAGTCCCTCGAGACCTAAGGGGGCATCTTTCATTAATGAAAAACTGTTTTTT. It codes for CASSPSRPKGASFINEKLFF.

The chain joins TRBV5-6 to TRBJ1-4; D remains ambiguous. Germline assignment: CDR1 SGHDT and CDR2 YYEEEE. Trimming removed 2 bases at V and 2 bases at J, with 7 bases between. CDR3 length: 14 amino acids. The CDR3 bases are TGTGCCAGCAGCTTCCGGGGTACTAATGAAAAACTGTTTTTT. Protein: CASSFRGTNEKLFF.

V is TRBV9 and J is TRBJ1-1, with TRBD1 matching over 10 bases. The CDR3 is made up of 15 amino acids. The V gene's germline CDR1 is SGDLS and CDR2 YYNGEE. V lost 0 bases, J lost 5 bases, and 4 bases stayed unmatched. In DNA form, the CDR3 reads TGTGCCAGCAGCGTAGCGGGACAGGGGCAAACTGAAGCTTTCTTT. It is translated as CASSVAGQGQTEAFF.

The V and J genes are TRBV3-1 (or the pseudogene TRBV3-2) and TRBJ2-1; 7 nucleotides agree with TRBD2. CDR3 size: 18 residues. CDR1 LGHDT and CDR2 YNNKEL come from the germline V gene (reference sequence). Germline trimming cut 4 bases from V and 9 bases from J; bases unmatched to any gene: 21. CDR3 sequence (DNA): TGTGCCAGCAGCCGGGCGCTATCTATGACTAGCCGCCGTGTTGAGCAGTTCTTC. It translates to CASSRALSMTSRRVEQFF.